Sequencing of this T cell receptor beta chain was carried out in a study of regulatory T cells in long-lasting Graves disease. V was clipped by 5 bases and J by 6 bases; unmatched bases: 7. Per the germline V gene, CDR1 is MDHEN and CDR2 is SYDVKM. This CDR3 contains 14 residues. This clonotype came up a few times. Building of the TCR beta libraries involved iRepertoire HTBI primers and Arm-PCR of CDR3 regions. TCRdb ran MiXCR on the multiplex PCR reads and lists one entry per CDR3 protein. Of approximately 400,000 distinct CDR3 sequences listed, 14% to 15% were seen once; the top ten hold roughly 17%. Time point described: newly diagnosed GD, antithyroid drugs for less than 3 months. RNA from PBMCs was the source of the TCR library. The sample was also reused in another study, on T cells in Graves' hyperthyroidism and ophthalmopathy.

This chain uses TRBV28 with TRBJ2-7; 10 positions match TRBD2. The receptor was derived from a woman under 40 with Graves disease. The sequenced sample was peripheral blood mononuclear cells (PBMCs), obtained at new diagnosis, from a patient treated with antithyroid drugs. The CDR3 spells CASSIKAGGVEQYF. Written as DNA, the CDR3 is TGTGCCAGCAGTATCAAAGCGGGAGGGGTCGAGCAGTACTTC.